A selection of T cell receptor beta chains follows, all from one sample in a study of T cells after posttransplantation cyclophosphamide. Clones were sequenced by immunoSEQ multiplex PCR, and TCRdb holds only the in-frame ones, with some missing. The sample contains about 11,000 clones, approximately 80% of which appear only once. The material sequenced was PBMCs, taken about 1,800 days after allogeneic stem cell transplant with posttransplant cyclophosphamide. These receptors were taken from a female patient aged 50-59 years who received an allogeneic stem cell transplant from a related donor, was CMV-positive, and had no GVHD. Some T cells could come from the graft donor. Each CDR3 is given with its conserved first and last residue. D genes are given only for firm matches.

D gene: .
CDR3 length: 14
V gene: TRBV6-5
J gene: TRBJ1-1
CDR3 DNA: TGTGCCAGCAGTTACTTCAGGAAGAACACTGAAGCTTTCTTT
CDR3 protein: CASSYFRKNTEAFF

D gene: .
CDR3 length: 15
V gene: TRBV5-4
J gene: TRBJ1-3
CDR3 DNA: TGTGCCAGCAGCTCGGGGTCTCAAGGTGGAAACACCATATATTTT
CDR3 protein: CASSSGSQGGNTIYF

D gene: .
CDR3 length: 16
V gene: TRBV4-1
J gene: TRBJ1-3
CDR3 DNA: TGCGCCAGCAGCCAAGATGGAAGGGAGATAGGGAACACCATATATTTT
CDR3 protein: CASSQDGREIGNTIYF

D gene: .
CDR3 length: 14
V gene: TRBV29-1
J gene: TRBJ2-7
CDR3 DNA: TGCAGCGTCGGAGGTGGCCGAGGACCCTACGAGCAGTACTTC
CDR3 protein: CSVGGGRGPYEQYF

D gene: .
CDR3 length: 13
V gene: TRBV7-7
J gene: TRBJ2-2
CDR3 DNA: TGTGCCAGCAGCTCCCAGGGGACCGGGGAGCTGTTTTTT
CDR3 protein: CASSSQGTGELFF

D gene: TRBD1
CDR3 length: 16
V gene: TRBV6-5
J gene: TRBJ2-2
CDR3 DNA: TGTGCCAGCAGTTACCGGATCACAGGGGGGTCCGGGGAGCTGTTTTTT
CDR3 protein: CASSYRITGGSGELFF

D gene: TRBD2
CDR3 length: 17
V gene: TRBV4-2
J gene: TRBJ2-3
CDR3 DNA: TGTGCCAGCAGCCAAAGGGCGGGAGGGCCGGTCACAGATACGCAGTATTTT
CDR3 protein: CASSQRAGGPVTDTQYF

D gene: .
CDR3 length: 15
V gene: TRBV9
J gene: TRBJ1-1
CDR3 DNA: TGTGCCAGCAGCGCCCACAGGGATGCGAACACTGAAGCTTTCTTT
CDR3 protein: CASSAHRDANTEAFF

D gene: .
CDR3 length: 12
V gene: TRBV6-6
J gene: TRBJ1-2
CDR3 DNA: TGTGCCAGCTACGGGCGGGGCTATGGCTACACCTTC
CDR3 protein: CASYGRGYGYTF

D gene: .
CDR3 length: 15
V gene: TRBV2
J gene: TRBJ2-7
CDR3 DNA: TGTGCCAGCAGTGACGAGACAGCTAACTCCTACGAGCAGTACTTC
CDR3 protein: CASSDETANSYEQYF

D gene: TRBD1
CDR3 length: 14
V gene: TRBV5-1
J gene: TRBJ1-5
CDR3 DNA: TGCGCCAGCAGCCCCGGACAGGGGAATCAGCCCCAGCATTTT
CDR3 protein: CASSPGQGNQPQHF

D gene: TRBD2
CDR3 length: 16
V gene: TRBV9
J gene: TRBJ2-1
CDR3 DNA: TGTGCCAGCAGCGTGGGACTAGCGGGGTCCTACAATGAGCAGTTCTTC
CDR3 protein: CASSVGLAGSYNEQFF

D gene: .
CDR3 length: 17
V gene: TRBV18
J gene: TRBJ2-1
CDR3 DNA: TGTGCCAGCTCACCCGAGGTGCTAAGGGGGTACTACAATGAGCAGTTCTTC
CDR3 protein: CASSPEVLRGYYNEQFF

D gene: .
CDR3 length: 13
V gene: TRBV9
J gene: TRBJ2-7
CDR3 DNA: TGTGCCAGCAGCCACAGAGACTCCTACGAGCAGTACTTC
CDR3 protein: CASSHRDSYEQYF

D gene: .
CDR3 length: 13
V gene: TRBV5-1
J gene: TRBJ2-5
CDR3 DNA: TGCGCCAGCACCACAGGGTCCGGGGAGACCCAGTACTTC
CDR3 protein: CASTTGSGETQYF

D gene: .
CDR3 length: 14
V gene: TRBV27
J gene: TRBJ2-7
CDR3 DNA: TGTGCCAGCAGTTCCGGCTACAGTTCCTACGAGCAGTACTTC
CDR3 protein: CASSSGYSSYEQYF

D gene: TRBD2
CDR3 length: 15
V gene: TRBV19
J gene: TRBJ2-3
CDR3 DNA: TGTGCCAGTAGGCCGGGACTAGCGGGATCAGATACGCAGTATTTT
CDR3 protein: CASRPGLAGSDTQYF

D gene: .
CDR3 length: 16
V gene: TRBV7-2
J gene: TRBJ1-3
CDR3 DNA: TGTGCCAGCAGCCTCGGGAGTCTCAGCTCTGGAAACACCATATATTTT
CDR3 protein: CASSLGSLSSGNTIYF

D gene: .
CDR3 length: 15
V gene: TRBV28
J gene: TRBJ2-7
CDR3 DNA: TGTGCCAGCAGTTTAATGTTCAGGGCGTGGGACGAGCAGTACTTC
CDR3 protein: CASSLMFRAWDEQYF

D gene: .
CDR3 length: 12
V gene: TRBV2
J gene: TRBJ2-7
CDR3 DNA: TGTGCCAGCGTCACAGGGTCCTACGAGCAGTACTTC
CDR3 protein: CASVTGSYEQYF

D gene: .
CDR3 length: 13
V gene: TRBV19
J gene: TRBJ1-2
CDR3 DNA: TGTGCCAGTAGGGCTCAGGGCAACTATGGCTACACCTTC
CDR3 protein: CASRAQGNYGYTF